This T cell receptor beta chain stems from a study of T cell responses to AZD1222 COVID-19 vaccine. The germline gives CDR1 MNHEY, CDR2 SMNVEV (reference sequence). Trimming removed 0 bases from V and 2 bases from J, with 12 bases in between. The CDR3 loop spans 16 amino acids. Libraries were prepared by immunoSEQ multiplex PCR; TCRdb keeps only in-frame clonotypes and omits some of them. The sample contains some 110,000 clones, about 85% of which appear only once. This clonotype originated in an adult in good health. The rearrangement uses TRBV27 and TRBJ2-3; D is ambiguous. This material consisted of peripheral blood, taken on day 0 of AZD1222 vaccination. The CDR3 region is CASSLSFWSPTDTQYF. The CDR3 DNA is TGTGCCAGCAGTTTATCGTTCTGGTCTCCCACAGATACGCAGTATTTT.